This TCR beta chain is from a study of blood T cell repertoires in COVID-19. Profiled with immunoSEQ multiplex PCR; TCRdb holds only in-frame clones, not every one. Of about 69,000 clones listed, roughly three quarters were seen once; the top ten hold about 15%. Of note for this clone: Distinct nucleotide sequences in the sample also encode this CDR3.

The CDR3 contains 14 residues. V lost 1 base and J lost 1, with 5 bases in between. Germline V gene data show CDR1 as LNHDA and CDR2 as SQIVND (reference sequence). This chain joins TRBV19 and TRBJ1-5; no definite D call. The sequence derives from a man in his sixties with acute or convalescent COVID-19. Sequencing used peripheral blood. The CDR3 DNA reads TGTGCCAGTAGTATAGTAAGCAGCAATCAGCCCCAGCATTTT. Amino acids: CASSIVSSNQPQHF.